Sequencing of this T cell receptor (beta chain) was carried out in a study of T cell changes during pregnancy in multiple sclerosis. Profiled with immunoSEQ multiplex PCR; TCRdb holds only in-frame clones, not every one. The repertoire holds some 24,000 clones, with more than 75% as singletons. Sequences were derived from CD4+ T cells from peripheral blood mononuclear cells, sampled in the second trimester of pregnancy. This receptor was identified in a female donor in good health, enrolled as a control in a pregnancy study.

The CDR3 spells CASSQESGGLPYEQYF. For the CDR3, the DNA is TGCGCCAGCAGCCAAGAGAGTGGAGGTCTGCCCTACGAGCAGTACTTC. The rearrangement links TRBV4-1 to TRBJ2-7; TRBD2 is a possible D gene (5 bases). Trimming took off 0 bases at V and 2 bases at J, with 14 bases between the two ends. The CDR3 sequence is 16 residues long. Germline-derived CDR1 and CDR2 are MGHRA and YSYEKL.